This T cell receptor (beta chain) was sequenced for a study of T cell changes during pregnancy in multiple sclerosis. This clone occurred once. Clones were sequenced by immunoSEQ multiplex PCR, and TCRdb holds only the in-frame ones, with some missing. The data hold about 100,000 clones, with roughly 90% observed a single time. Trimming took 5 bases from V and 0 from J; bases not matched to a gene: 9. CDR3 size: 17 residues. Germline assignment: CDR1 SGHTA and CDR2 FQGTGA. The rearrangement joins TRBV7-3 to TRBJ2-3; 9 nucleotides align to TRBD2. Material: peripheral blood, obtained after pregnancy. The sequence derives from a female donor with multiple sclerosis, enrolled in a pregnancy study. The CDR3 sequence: CASSQGTSRTSTDTQYF. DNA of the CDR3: TGTGCCAGCAGCCAAGGGACTAGCAGGACTAGCACAGATACGCAGTATTTT.